This T cell receptor beta chain was retrieved from a study of cytomegalovirus exposure and HLA in healthy donors. Overall study results and limits: Clonal expansion was found to be greater in HLA-associated TCR beta chains than in equally common others in a later analysis. Diagnosis of cytomegalovirus status made by the classifier reportedly showed high specificity and sensitivity.

This clone has more than one count but fewer than ten. Its antigen is not known. In the PCR, 60 Vbeta and 13 Jbeta primers were used. Measured with immunoSEQ multiplex PCR; TCRdb has only the in-frame clones, and not every one. The sample lists about 130,000 clones, 80% occurring once. With 4 bases clipped from V and 7 bases from J, the junction kept 20 bases outside the gene matches. The CDR3 contains 18 residues. From germline, CDR1 is SGHDT and CDR2 YYEEEE. The receptor was derived from a male donor in good health and CMV-seronegative. V is TRBV5-6 and J is TRBJ1-2, with 9 bases lining up with TRBD1. Material: PBMCs. The CDR3 region is CASSPYATPPGQGGGYTF. In DNA, the CDR3 is TGTGCCAGCAGCCCTTATGCTACACCCCCGGGACAGGGAGGTGGCTACACCTTC.